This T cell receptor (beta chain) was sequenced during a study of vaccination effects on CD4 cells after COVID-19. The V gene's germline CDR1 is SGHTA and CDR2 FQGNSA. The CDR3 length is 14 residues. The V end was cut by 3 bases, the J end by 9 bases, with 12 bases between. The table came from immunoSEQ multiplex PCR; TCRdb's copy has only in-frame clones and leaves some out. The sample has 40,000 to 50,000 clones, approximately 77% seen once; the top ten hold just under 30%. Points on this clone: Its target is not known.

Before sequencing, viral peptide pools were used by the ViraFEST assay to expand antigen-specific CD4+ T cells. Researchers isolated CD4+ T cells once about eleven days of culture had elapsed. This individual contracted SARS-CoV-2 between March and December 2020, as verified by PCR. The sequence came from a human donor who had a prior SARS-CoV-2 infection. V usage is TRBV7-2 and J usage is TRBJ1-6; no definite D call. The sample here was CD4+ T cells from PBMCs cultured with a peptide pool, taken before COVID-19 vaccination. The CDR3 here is CASSFGSTGSPLHF. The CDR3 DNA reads TGTGCCAGCAGCTTCGGCTCGACGGGTTCACCCCTCCACTTT.